The rows below give T cell receptor beta chains drawn from one sample of a study of blood T cell repertoires in COVID-19. Libraries were prepared by immunoSEQ multiplex PCR; TCRdb keeps only in-frame clonotypes and omits some of them. The repertoire holds around 100,000 clones, with 84% as singletons. What was sequenced was peripheral blood. The source is a man aged 35 to 55 with active or convalescent COVID-19. The CDR3 runs from the conserved cysteine through the conserved F or W. D genes are given only for firm matches. The size field is filled for only some rows; it gives once, few, many or a size class.

v_call: TRBV7-2; d_call: TRBD1; clone_size: .; j_call: TRBJ1-5; cdr3_nt: TGTGCCAGCAGCTTAAAAGGGGGGACAGGGCCGGGTCAGCCCCAGCATTTT; cdr3_aa: CASSLKGGTGPGQPQHF
v_call: TRBV7-8; d_call: .; clone_size: .; j_call: TRBJ2-7; cdr3_nt: TGTGCCAGCAGCTTAGGAAAAGCCGGCCGGGACGAGCAGTACTTC; cdr3_aa: CASSLGKAGRDEQYF
v_call: TRBV19; d_call: .; clone_size: .; j_call: TRBJ2-5; cdr3_nt: TGTGCCAGTAGGCAGGCCGAGAGCCAAGAGACCCAGTACTTC; cdr3_aa: CASRQAESQETQYF
v_call: TRBV19; d_call: .; clone_size: .; j_call: TRBJ2-7; cdr3_nt: TGTGCCAGTAGTATAGATCATGGTAGCGGCTCCTACGAGCAGTACTTC; cdr3_aa: CASSIDHGSGSYEQYF
v_call: TRBV11-2; d_call: TRBD2; clone_size: .; j_call: TRBJ2-7; cdr3_nt: TGTGCCAGCAGCTTGACCATAGCGGGGGGGCAGTCCTACGAGCAGTACTTC; cdr3_aa: CASSLTIAGGQSYEQYF
v_call: TRBV7-2; d_call: .; clone_size: .; j_call: TRBJ2-3; cdr3_nt: TGTGCCAGCAGCATCCTCGGGGGTCCAAGCACAGATACGCAGTATTTT; cdr3_aa: CASSILGGPSTDTQYF
v_call: TRBV7-3; d_call: .; clone_size: .; j_call: TRBJ2-6; cdr3_nt: TGTGCCAGCAGCTTAGGAGTTTCTGGGGCCAACGTCCTGACTTTC; cdr3_aa: CASSLGVSGANVLTF
v_call: TRBV12-3/TRBV12-4; d_call: .; clone_size: .; j_call: TRBJ2-1; cdr3_nt: TGTGCCAGCAGTTCAACCTACAATGAGCAGTTCTTC; cdr3_aa: CASSSTYNEQFF
v_call: TRBV7-2; d_call: TRBD1; clone_size: .; j_call: TRBJ2-7; cdr3_nt: TGTGCCAGCAGCTCCCAACAGGGGTCCTCCTACGAGCAGTACTTC; cdr3_aa: CASSSQQGSSYEQYF
v_call: TRBV27; d_call: .; clone_size: .; j_call: TRBJ2-7; cdr3_nt: TGTGCCAGCAGTTTTTCAAGAGGGCTCGAGCAGTACTTC; cdr3_aa: CASSFSRGLEQYF
v_call: TRBV5-6; d_call: .; clone_size: medium-sized; j_call: TRBJ2-1; cdr3_nt: TGTGCCAGCAGCTTGAGTGGGGGCCCAAGCTCCTACAATGAGCAGTTCTTC; cdr3_aa: CASSLSGGPSSYNEQFF
v_call: TRBV6-5; d_call: TRBD1; clone_size: .; j_call: TRBJ2-7; cdr3_nt: TGTGCCAGCAGTTCCACAGGGGGGAACGAGCAGTACTTC; cdr3_aa: CASSSTGGNEQYF
v_call: TRBV19; d_call: .; clone_size: .; j_call: TRBJ1-6; cdr3_nt: TGTGCCAGTAGCGGAGAGATAAATAATTCACCCCTCCACTTT; cdr3_aa: CASSGEINNSPLHF
v_call: TRBV7-9; d_call: .; clone_size: .; j_call: TRBJ1-1; cdr3_nt: TGTGCCAGCAGCTTAGGAAACCCTAACTCTGAAGCTTTCTTT; cdr3_aa: CASSLGNPNSEAFF
v_call: TRBV6-6; d_call: TRBD1; clone_size: .; j_call: TRBJ1-5; cdr3_nt: TGTGCCAGCGGCGAAGAGACAGGGAGAAAAACGCCCCAGCATTTT; cdr3_aa: CASGEETGRKTPQHF
v_call: TRBV18; d_call: .; clone_size: once; j_call: TRBJ2-2; cdr3_nt: TGTGCCAGCTCACTAAACACAGACACCGGGGAGCTGTTTTTT; cdr3_aa: CASSLNTDTGELFF
v_call: TRBV9; d_call: TRBD1; clone_size: .; j_call: TRBJ2-7; cdr3_nt: TGTGCCAGCAGCCCCCAGAGGACAGGGGGCGGCGAGCAGTACTTC; cdr3_aa: CASSPQRTGGGEQYF
v_call: TRBV9; d_call: TRBD1; clone_size: .; j_call: TRBJ1-1; cdr3_nt: TGTGCCAGCAGCGGACAGGGGATCACTGAAGCTTTCTTT; cdr3_aa: CASSGQGITEAFF
v_call: TRBV19; d_call: .; clone_size: .; j_call: TRBJ2-6; cdr3_nt: TGTGCCAGTAGTATCGCCGGTTTGGGGGCCAACGTCCTGACTTTC; cdr3_aa: CASSIAGLGANVLTF
v_call: TRBV29-1; d_call: TRBD1; clone_size: few; j_call: TRBJ1-2; cdr3_nt: TGCAGCGTTGAAGGGAGGGGGCATGGCTACACCTTC; cdr3_aa: CSVEGRGHGYTF
v_call: TRBV7-2; d_call: .; clone_size: .; j_call: TRBJ1-3; cdr3_nt: TGTGCCAGCAGCTTAGTACTCGGTTCTGGAAACACCATATATTTT; cdr3_aa: CASSLVLGSGNTIYF
v_call: TRBV7-3; d_call: TRBD2; clone_size: once; j_call: TRBJ2-1; cdr3_nt: TGTGCCAGCAGCGAAGACTCGGGACTAGCGGGGGGAATTGAGCAGTTCTTC; cdr3_aa: CASSEDSGLAGGIEQFF
v_call: TRBV19; d_call: .; clone_size: .; j_call: TRBJ1-2; cdr3_nt: TGTGCCAGTAGTATTGGTACACAAACTAACTATGGCTACACCTTC; cdr3_aa: CASSIGTQTNYGYTF
v_call: TRBV9; d_call: TRBD1; clone_size: .; j_call: TRBJ1-2; cdr3_nt: TGTGCCAGCAGCGTGGGACAGGGGGCGCGAGAGGGGTATGGCTACACCTTC; cdr3_aa: CASSVGQGAREGYGYTF
v_call: TRBV6-5; d_call: .; clone_size: .; j_call: TRBJ2-3; cdr3_nt: TGTGCCAGCAGGGGGCGGAAAGCAGATACGCAGTATTTT; cdr3_aa: CASRGRKADTQYF
v_call: TRBV5-1; d_call: .; clone_size: .; j_call: TRBJ1-2; cdr3_nt: TGCGCCAGCAGTGGACAAGCCCGATATGGCTACACCTTC; cdr3_aa: CASSGQARYGYTF